These 9 T cell receptor beta chains were all obtained from the same sample, sequenced in a study of blood T cell repertoires in COVID-19. Sequenced by immunoSEQ multiplex PCR; TCRdb stores in-frame clones only, minus some. This table has 250,000 to 350,000 clones, around 90% appearing once. The sequencing input was peripheral blood. The receptor source for this set is a woman aged 25 to 39 with COVID-19, enrolled during active disease.

This clone was counted only a few times. This rearrangement joins TRBV10-3 to TRBJ2-7, with 7 positions matching TRBD2. Germline loops: CDR1 ENHRY, CDR2 SYGVKD. V lost 3 bases, J lost 2 bases, and 7 bases stayed unmatched. The CDR3 runs to 15 residues. The CDR3 sequence is CAISEWGGQTYEQYF. In DNA, the CDR3 is TGTGCCATCAGTGAATGGGGGGGTCAAACCTACGAGCAGTACTTC.

The rearrangement joins TRBV6-2 or TRBV6-3 to TRBJ1-3; 8 positions agree with TRBD1. This CDR3 has 15 amino acids. Germline loops: CDR1 MNHEY, CDR2 SVGEGT. Unmatched junction bases numbered 6, after V lost 6 bases and J lost 2 bases. CDR3 sequence (DNA): TGTGCCAGCAGCCGCCCGACAGGGGCTGGAAACACCATATATTTT. Translating gives CASSRPTGAGNTIYF.

The chain links TRBV2 to TRBJ2-1; a weak D match, TRBD2 (5 bases). V was shortened by 8 bases and J by 7 bases, with 12 bases between the two germline ends. The length of the CDR3 is 12 residues. CDR1 and CDR2 (germline): SNHLY, FYNNEI. The CDR3 loop is CASSADLNEQFF. DNA for the CDR3: TGTGCCAGCTCAGCGGATTTGAATGAGCAGTTCTTC.

A single count supports this clone. A much larger clone differs from this one at a single base, so this may be a read error. This chain links TRBV13 with TRBJ1-5, with no clear D. The ends were cut back, 1 base at V and 4 bases at J, with 5 bases in the middle. The length of the CDR3 is 13 residues. Looked up from germline, CDR1 is PRHDT and CDR2 is FYEKMQ (reference sequence). CDR3 sequence: CASSLDKNQPQHF. The CDR3 bases are TGTGCCAGCAGCTTAGACAAAAATCAGCCCCAGCATTTT.

J is TRBJ2-1 and V is TRBV4-1; D is possibly TRBD1 (6 bases). This CDR3 spans 15 amino acids. The V and J ends lost 3 bases and 6 bases respectively, with 15 bases between them. From germline, CDR1 is MGHRA and CDR2 YSYEKL. CDR3 residues: CASSHPPGAPNEQFF. DNA of the CDR3: TGCGCCAGCAGCCATCCACCAGGGGCCCCCAATGAGCAGTTCTTC.

V is TRBV10-3 and J is TRBJ2-7; TRBD1 agrees at 10 bases. Germline trimming cut 10 bases from V and 0 bases from J; bases unmatched to any gene: 6. Per the germline V gene, CDR1 is ENHRY and CDR2 is SYGVKD. The CDR3 is 14 amino acids. The CDR3 DNA sequence: TGTGCCAGCCGGACAGGGGGAAGCTCCTACGAGCAGTACTTC. Protein: CASRTGGSSYEQYF.

V is TRBV7-9 and J is TRBJ1-3; D unresolved. From germline, CDR1 is SEHNR and CDR2 FQNEAQ (reference sequence). The CDR3 is 13 residues long. Trimming left V 6 bases short and J 0 bases short, with 6 bases between. The CDR3 sequence: CASRPSSGNTIYF. The CDR3 DNA is TGTGCCAGCAGACCGAGCTCTGGAAACACCATATATTTT.

The CDR3 region has the DNA TGTGCCAGCAGCCCCAGACAGGGTTACCGCAATCAGCCCCAGCATTTT. Translated: CASSPRQGYRNQPQHF. The chain combines TRBV28 with TRBJ1-5; 7 positions match TRBD1. CDR1 and CDR2 from the germline V gene are MDHEN and SYDVKM. This CDR3 comprises 16 residues. Germline trimming cut 6 bases from V and 2 bases from J; bases unmatched to any gene: 10.

This chain joins TRBV9 and TRBJ1-4; D unclear. Germline CDR1 and CDR2: SGDLS and YYNGEE. CDR3 length equals 14 residues. With 0 bases removed from V and 0 bases from J, the gap between germline ends came to 3 bases. In DNA, the CDR3 is TGTGCCAGCAGCGTAGGTACAACTAATGAAAAACTGTTTTTT. Amino acid sequence: CASSVGTTNEKLFF.